The clone carrying this TCR beta chain was recorded only once. Its antigen is undetermined. V was clipped by 1 base and J by 1 base, with 7 bases between them. There are 14 residues in the CDR3. Germline assignment: CDR1 LGHNA and CDR2 YSLEER. This sample stems from a study of blood T cells in healthy people across ages. General observations from the study: Long-lived donors carried more naive CD4+ cells and greater diversity than aged donors.

With a J-beta primer mix and a sample-barcoded 5' primer, a second PCR ran roughly 6 to 11 cycles. TCRdb ran MiXCR on the 5' RACE reads and lists one entry per CDR3 protein. Among 1 million or so distinct CDR3 sequences listed, under 30% were seen once. The same data also contributed to another study, on T cells of mothers and their children. That work states: The extracted RNA was employed in its entirety for cDNA synthesis, at 1.5 ug per 15 ul.

The chain recombines TRBV4-3 with TRBJ2-5; D is unresolved. The sample was blood. This TCR was recovered from a girl aged 2 to 9 in good health. CDR3 sequence reads: CASSQVRPQETQYF. DNA for the CDR3: TGCGCCAGCAGCCAAGTGAGACCCCAAGAGACCCAGTACTTC.